This T cell receptor beta chain is drawn from a study of patients and donors after allogeneic stem cell transplantation. TCRdb independently ran MiXCR on the RT-PCR reads; one entry per CDR3 protein. This repertoire shows approximately 220,000 distinct CDR3 sequences, around two fifths found once; its top ten account for approximately 10%. This clonotype was observed a handful of times. Trimming cost V 0 bases and J 2 bases; bases outside gene matches: 8. CDR1 and CDR2 (germline): DFQATT, SNEGSKA (reference sequence). The CDR3 runs to 16 residues. Sequenced: blood, either unsorted or a sorted T cell fraction (not recorded which). The receptor was isolated from a human donor who was either an allogeneic HSCT recipient or a stem cell or donor lymphocyte infusion donor (not recorded which). It is not recorded whose cells these are; they may come from a transplant donor. This rearrangement joins TRBV20-1 to TRBJ2-3; TRBD2 matches 7 bases. The CDR3 protein is CSARDGTTSPTDTQYF. DNA for the CDR3: TGCAGTGCTAGAGATGGGACTACTTCACCCACAGATACGCAGTATTTT.